Shown below are 9 T cell receptor beta chains from a single sample sequenced in a study of patients and donors after allogeneic stem cell transplantation. MiXCR, applied by TCRdb to the RT-PCR reads, yields one record per CDR3 protein. The table has approximately 29,000 distinct CDR3 sequences, roughly 38% seen once. What was sequenced was blood, either unsorted or a sorted T cell fraction (not recorded which). The source is a human donor who was either an allogeneic HSCT recipient or a stem cell or donor lymphocyte infusion donor (not recorded which). It is not recorded whose cells these are; they may come from a transplant donor.

The V and J genes are TRBV4-2 and TRBJ2-1, with 9 positions matching TRBD2. Germline lookup yields CDR1 LGHNA and CDR2 YNFKEQ. With V trimmed by 4 bases and J by 8 bases, 6 bases remained unmatched. The CDR3 length is 14 residues. Written as DNA, the CDR3 is TGTGCCAGCAGCCTCCAGCGGGAGGACTATGAGCAGTTCTTC. It yields the protein CASSLQREDYEQFF.

The J gene is TRBJ2-5, the V gene TRBV29-1; TRBD2 matches at 12 bases. The junction had 2 bases not matched to a gene; V was cut back by 6 bases and J by 3 bases. Germline lookup yields CDR1 SQVTM and CDR2 ANQGSEA. The CDR3 sequence is 13 residues long. CDR3 in amino acids: CSVLAGGEETQYF. The CDR3 DNA reads TGCAGCGTACTAGCGGGAGGAGAAGAGACCCAGTACTTC.

The CDR3 protein is CASSLEQGASYEQYF. Here the CDR3 DNA reads TGTGCCAGCAGCTTAGAGCAGGGGGCTTCCTACGAGCAGTACTTC. This chain joins TRBV11-2 and TRBJ2-7; 8 bases map to TRBD1. J was trimmed by 1 base and V by 0 bases; bases with no gene match: 2. From germline, CDR1 is SGHAT and CDR2 FQNNGV. This CDR3 has 15 amino acids. Full variable domain (rest looked up from reference TRBV11-2 and TRBJ2-7): EAGVAQSPRYKIIEKRQSVAFWCNPISGHATLYWYQQILGQGPKLLIQFQNNGVVDDSQLPKDRFSAERLKGVDSTLKIQPAKLEDSAVYLCASSLEQGASYEQYFGPGTRLTVT.

The chain links TRBV5-1 to TRBJ2-2; D is undetermined. From germline, CDR1 is SGHRS and CDR2 YFSETQ. There are 13 residues in the CDR3. Trimming shortened V by 1 base and J by 8 bases, and 9 bases separated the two germline ends. CDR3 coding DNA: TGCGCCAGCAGCTTGAGACGGTCAGGGGAGCTGTTTTTT. Protein sequence: CASSLRRSGELFF. Full variable domain (outside the CDR3, taken from reference TRBV5-1 and TRBJ2-2): KAGVTQTPRYLIKTRGQQVTLSCSPISGHRSVSWYQQTPGQGLQFLFEYFSETQRNKGNFPGRFSGRQFSNSRSEMNVSTLELGDSALYLCASSLRRSGELFFGEGSRLTVL.

This clonotype was counted between two and nine times. The gene calls are TRBV7-2 and TRBJ2-2, with D possibly called TRBD1 or TRBD2 (6 bases each). The CDR3 is 15 amino acids. V lost 5 bases and J lost 4, with 14 bases in between. Per germline, CDR1 SGHTA and CDR2 FQGNSA. CDR3 in DNA: TGTGCCAGCAGCAGAATACAGGGACTCACCGGGGAGCTGTTTTTT. Its translation is CASSRIQGLTGELFF.

The chain carries TRBV20-1 and TRBJ2-1; no definite D call. Germline V gene lookup returns CDR1 DFQATT and CDR2 SNEGSKA (reference sequence). CDR3 size: 13 residues. V dropped 7 bases and J dropped 2 bases, with 12 bases sitting between them. In nucleotides, the CDR3 is TGCAGTGTACGTGGGCACCCCTACAATGAGCAGTTCTTC. Amino acids: CSVRGHPYNEQFF.

The CDR3 DNA reads as TGTGCCAGCAGCTTAGCGGGACTAGGTGCTGAGCAGTTCTTC. Translating gives CASSLAGLGAEQFF. J is TRBJ2-1 and V is TRBV7-9, with 8 bases that match TRBD2. The germline V gene encodes CDR1 SEHNR and CDR2 FQNEAQ (reference sequence). The CDR3 sequence is 14 residues long. The V gene end was trimmed by 0 bases and the J gene end by 9 bases; junction bases not matched to a gene: 4.

The V call is TRBV29-1, the J call TRBJ2-7, with TRBD1 matching over 7 bases. CDR1 and CDR2 (germline): SQVTM, ANQGSEA. Trimming took 0 bases from V and 0 from J; bases not matched to a gene: 8. This CDR3 comprises 16 residues. The chain's CDR3 is CSVEDPSGTASYEQYF. CDR3 nucleotide sequence: TGCAGCGTTGAAGACCCCTCCGGGACAGCCTCCTACGAGCAGTACTTC.

The table lists this clonotype with a few counts. The chain's CDR3 is CSARDMPTPRTDTQYF. The CDR3 nucleotides read TGCAGTGCTAGAGATATGCCCACCCCCCGCACAGATACGCAGTATTTT. This rearrangement joins TRBV20-1 to TRBJ2-3; D gene unclear. Trimming removed 0 bases from V and 1 base from J, with 14 bases in between. This CDR3 is built from 16 residues. Looked up from germline, CDR1 is DFQATT and CDR2 is SNEGSKA (reference sequence).